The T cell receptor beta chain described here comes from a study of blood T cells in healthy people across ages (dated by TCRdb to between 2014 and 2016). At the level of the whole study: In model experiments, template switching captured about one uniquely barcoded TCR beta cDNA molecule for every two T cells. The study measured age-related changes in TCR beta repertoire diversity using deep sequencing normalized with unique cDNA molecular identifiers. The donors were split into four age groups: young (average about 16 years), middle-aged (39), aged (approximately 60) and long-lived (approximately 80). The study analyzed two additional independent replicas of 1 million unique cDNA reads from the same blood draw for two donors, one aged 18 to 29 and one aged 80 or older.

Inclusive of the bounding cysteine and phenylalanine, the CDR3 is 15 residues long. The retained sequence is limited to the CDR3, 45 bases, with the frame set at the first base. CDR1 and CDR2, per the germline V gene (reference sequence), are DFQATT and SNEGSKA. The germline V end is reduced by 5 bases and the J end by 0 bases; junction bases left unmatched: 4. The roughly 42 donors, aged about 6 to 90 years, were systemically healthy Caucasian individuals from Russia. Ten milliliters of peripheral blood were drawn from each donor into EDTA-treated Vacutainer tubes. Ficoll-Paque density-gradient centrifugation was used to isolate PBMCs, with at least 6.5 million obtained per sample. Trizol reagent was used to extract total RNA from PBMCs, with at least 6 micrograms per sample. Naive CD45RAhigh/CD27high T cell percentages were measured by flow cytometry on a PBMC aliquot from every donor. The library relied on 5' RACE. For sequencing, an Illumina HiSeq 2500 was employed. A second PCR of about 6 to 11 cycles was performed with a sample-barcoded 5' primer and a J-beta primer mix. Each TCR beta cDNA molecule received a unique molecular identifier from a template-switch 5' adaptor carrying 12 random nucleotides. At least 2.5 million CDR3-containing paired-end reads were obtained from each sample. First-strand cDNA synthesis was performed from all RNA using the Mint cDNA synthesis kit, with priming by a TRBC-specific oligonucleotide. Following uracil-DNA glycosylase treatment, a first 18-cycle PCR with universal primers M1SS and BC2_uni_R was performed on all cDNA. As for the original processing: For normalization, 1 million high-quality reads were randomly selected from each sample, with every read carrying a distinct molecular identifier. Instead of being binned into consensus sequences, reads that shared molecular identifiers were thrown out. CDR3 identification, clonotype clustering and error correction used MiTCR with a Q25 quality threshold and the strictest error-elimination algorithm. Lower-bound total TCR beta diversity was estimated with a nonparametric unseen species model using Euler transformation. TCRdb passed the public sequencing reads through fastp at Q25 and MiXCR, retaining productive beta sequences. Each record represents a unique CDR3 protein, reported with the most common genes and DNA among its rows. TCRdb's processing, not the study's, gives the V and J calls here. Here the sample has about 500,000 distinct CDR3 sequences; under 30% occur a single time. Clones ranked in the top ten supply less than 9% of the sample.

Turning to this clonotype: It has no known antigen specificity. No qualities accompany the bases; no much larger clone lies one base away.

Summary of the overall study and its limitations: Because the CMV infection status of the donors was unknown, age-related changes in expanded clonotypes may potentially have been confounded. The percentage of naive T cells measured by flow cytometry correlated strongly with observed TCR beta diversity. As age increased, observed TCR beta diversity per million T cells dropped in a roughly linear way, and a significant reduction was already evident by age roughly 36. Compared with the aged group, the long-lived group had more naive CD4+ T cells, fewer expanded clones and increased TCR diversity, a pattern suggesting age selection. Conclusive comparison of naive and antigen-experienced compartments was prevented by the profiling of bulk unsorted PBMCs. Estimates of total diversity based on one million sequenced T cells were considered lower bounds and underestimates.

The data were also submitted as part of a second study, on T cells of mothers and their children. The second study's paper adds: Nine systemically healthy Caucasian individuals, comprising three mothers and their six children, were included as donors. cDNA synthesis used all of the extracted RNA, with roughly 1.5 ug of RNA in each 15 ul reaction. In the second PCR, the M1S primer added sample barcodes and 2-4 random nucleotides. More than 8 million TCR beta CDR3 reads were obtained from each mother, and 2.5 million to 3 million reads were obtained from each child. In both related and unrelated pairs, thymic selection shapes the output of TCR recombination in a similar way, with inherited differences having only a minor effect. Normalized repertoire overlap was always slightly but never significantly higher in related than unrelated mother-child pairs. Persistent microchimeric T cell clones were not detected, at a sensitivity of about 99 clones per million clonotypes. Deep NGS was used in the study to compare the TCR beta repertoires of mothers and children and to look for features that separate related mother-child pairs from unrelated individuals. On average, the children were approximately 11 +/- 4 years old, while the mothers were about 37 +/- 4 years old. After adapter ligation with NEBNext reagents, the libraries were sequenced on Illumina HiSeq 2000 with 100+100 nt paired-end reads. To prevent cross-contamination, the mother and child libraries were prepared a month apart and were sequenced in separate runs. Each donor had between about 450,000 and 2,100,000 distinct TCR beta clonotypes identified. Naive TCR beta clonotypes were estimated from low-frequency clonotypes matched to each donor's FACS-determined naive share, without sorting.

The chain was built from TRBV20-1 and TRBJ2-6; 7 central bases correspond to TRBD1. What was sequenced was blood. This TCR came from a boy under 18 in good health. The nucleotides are TGCAGTGCTCGACAGGGTAGCTCTGGGGCCAACGTCCTGACTTTC. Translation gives CSARQGSSGANVLTF.